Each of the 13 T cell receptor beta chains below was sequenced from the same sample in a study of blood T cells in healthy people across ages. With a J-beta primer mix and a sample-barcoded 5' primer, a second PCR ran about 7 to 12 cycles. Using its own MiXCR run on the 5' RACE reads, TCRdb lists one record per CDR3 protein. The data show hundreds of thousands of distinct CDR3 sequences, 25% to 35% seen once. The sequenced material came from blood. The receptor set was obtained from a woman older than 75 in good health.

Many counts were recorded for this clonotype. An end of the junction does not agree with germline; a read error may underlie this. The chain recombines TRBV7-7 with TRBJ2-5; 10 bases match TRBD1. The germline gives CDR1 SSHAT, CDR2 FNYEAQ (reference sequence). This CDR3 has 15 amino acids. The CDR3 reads CASSLGTGDRETQYF. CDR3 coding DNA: TGTGCTAGCAGCTTAGGGACAGGGGATCGAGAGACCCAGTACTTC. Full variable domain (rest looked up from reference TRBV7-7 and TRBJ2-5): GAGVSQSPRYKVTKRGQDVTLRCDPISSHATLYWYQQALGQGPEFLTYFNYEAQPDKSGLPSDRFSAERPEGSISTLTIQRTEQRDSAMYRCASSLGTGDRETQYFGPGTRLLVL.

DNA of the CDR3: TGTGCCAGCAGTTCGGCAGGGATCGCCTACGAGCAGTACTTC. It codes for CASSSAGIAYEQYF. The chain joins TRBV6-5 to TRBJ2-7; D is possibly TRBD1 (5 bases). Germline CDR1 reads MNHEY; CDR2 reads SVGAGI. This CDR3 is built from 14 residues. Trimming took 4 bases from V and 2 from J, leaving 12 bases between them.

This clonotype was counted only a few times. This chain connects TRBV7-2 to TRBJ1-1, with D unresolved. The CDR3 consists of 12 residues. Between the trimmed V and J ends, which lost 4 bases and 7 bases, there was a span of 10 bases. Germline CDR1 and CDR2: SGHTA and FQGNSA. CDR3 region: CASSSRVFEAFF. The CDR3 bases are TGTGCCAGCAGCTCCCGGGTCTTTGAAGCTTTCTTT.

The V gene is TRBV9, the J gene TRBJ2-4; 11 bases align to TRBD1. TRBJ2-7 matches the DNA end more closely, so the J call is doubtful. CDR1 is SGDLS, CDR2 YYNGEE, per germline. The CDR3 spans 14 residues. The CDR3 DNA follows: TGTGCCAGCAGCGCCGGGACAGGGGGGTACGAGCAGTACTTC. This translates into CASSAGTGGYEQYF.

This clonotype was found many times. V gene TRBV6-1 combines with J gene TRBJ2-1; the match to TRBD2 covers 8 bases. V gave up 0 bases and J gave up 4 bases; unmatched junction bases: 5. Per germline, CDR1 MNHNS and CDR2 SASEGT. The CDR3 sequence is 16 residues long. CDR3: CASSEALSGGYNEQFF. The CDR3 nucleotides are TGTGCCAGCAGTGAAGCGTTAAGCGGGGGTTACAATGAGCAGTTCTTC.

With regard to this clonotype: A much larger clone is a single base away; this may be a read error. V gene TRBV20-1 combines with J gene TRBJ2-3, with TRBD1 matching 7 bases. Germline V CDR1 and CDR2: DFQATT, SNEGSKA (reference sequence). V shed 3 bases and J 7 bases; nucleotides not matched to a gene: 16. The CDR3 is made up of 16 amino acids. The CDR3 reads CSARGNRGGVRNTQYF. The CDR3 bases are TGCAGTGCTAGGGGAAACAGGGGCGGCGTTCGGAATACGCAGTATTTT.

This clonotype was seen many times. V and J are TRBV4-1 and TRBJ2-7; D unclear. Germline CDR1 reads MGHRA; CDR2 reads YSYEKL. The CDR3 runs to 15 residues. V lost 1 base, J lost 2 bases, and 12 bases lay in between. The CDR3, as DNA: TGCGCCAGCAGCCAAGGTTTGGACCGCACCTACGAGCAGTACTTC. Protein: CASSQGLDRTYEQYF.

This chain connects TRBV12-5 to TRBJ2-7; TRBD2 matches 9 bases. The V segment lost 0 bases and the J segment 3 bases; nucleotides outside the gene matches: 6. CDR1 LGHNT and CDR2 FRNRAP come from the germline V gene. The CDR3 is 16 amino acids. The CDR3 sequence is CASGLVLNSGGYEQYF. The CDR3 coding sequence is TGTGCTAGTGGTTTGGTCCTAAATAGCGGGGGCTACGAGCAGTACTTC.

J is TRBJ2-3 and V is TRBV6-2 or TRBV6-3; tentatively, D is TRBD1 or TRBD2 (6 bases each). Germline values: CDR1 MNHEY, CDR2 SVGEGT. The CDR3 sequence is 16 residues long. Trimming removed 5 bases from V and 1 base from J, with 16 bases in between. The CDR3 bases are TGTGCCAGCAGTCCTTTCCGGGGGCCCCGCACAGATACGCAGTATTTT. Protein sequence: CASSPFRGPRTDTQYF.

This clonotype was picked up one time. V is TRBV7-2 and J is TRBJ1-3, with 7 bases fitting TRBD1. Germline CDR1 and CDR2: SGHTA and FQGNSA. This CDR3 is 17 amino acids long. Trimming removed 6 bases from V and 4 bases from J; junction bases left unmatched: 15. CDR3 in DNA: TGTGCCAGCAGTCTAGTTCGGGGGAGGGGGCCCGGAAACACCATATATTTT. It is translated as CASSLVRGRGPGNTIYF.

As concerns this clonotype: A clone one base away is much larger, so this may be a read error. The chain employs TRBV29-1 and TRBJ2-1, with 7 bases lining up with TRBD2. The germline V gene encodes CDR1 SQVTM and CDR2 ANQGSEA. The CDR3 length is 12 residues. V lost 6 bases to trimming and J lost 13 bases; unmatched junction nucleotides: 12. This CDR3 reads CSVRLAGETQFF. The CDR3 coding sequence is TGCAGCGTCAGACTAGCAGGAGAGACCCAGTTCTTC.

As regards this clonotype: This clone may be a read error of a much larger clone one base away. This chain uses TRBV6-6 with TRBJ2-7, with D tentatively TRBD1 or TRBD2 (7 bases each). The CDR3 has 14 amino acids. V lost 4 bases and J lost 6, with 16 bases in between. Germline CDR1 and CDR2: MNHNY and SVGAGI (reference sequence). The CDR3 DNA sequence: TGTGCCAGCAGTTCCCAGGGGGGGGGCCGCGAGCAGTACTTC. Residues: CASSSQGGGREQYF.

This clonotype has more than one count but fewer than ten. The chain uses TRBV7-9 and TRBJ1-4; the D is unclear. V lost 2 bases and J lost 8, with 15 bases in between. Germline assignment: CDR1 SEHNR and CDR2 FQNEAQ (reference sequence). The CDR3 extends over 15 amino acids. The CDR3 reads CASSLPSGLSEKLFF. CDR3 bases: TGTGCCAGCAGCTTACCTTCGGGGTTAAGCGAAAAACTGTTTTTT.